This is a list of T cell receptor beta chains from one sample in a study of OX40 agonist ivuxolimab in advanced cancers. Clones were sequenced by immunoSEQ multiplex PCR, and TCRdb holds only the in-frame ones, with some missing. The sample carries 70,000 or so clones, around 90% recorded once. The source was CD4+ or CD8+ T cells sorted from blood, collected in a trial of the OX40 agonist ivuxolimab. The origin of the receptors is an adult with an advanced solid tumor such as melanoma, head and neck, liver or kidney cancer. CDR3s include the opening cysteine and the closing phenylalanine or tryptophan. The D gene is left open where the match is weak. Not every row has a clone size; where given, it reads once, few, many or a size class.

clone_size: once; v_call: TRBV5-1; d_call: NA; j_call: TRBJ2-7; cdr3_nt: TGCGCCAGCAGCTTGGCCTTGGGGCGGTACTCCTACGAGCAGTACTTC; cdr3_aa: CASSLALGRYSYEQYF
clone_size: NA; v_call: TRBV6-5; d_call: NA; j_call: TRBJ2-7; cdr3_nt: TGTGCCAGCAGTTACTCGGTGGAGGGAACCCCCTACGAGCAGTACTTC; cdr3_aa: CASSYSVEGTPYEQYF
clone_size: NA; v_call: TRBV10-3; d_call: TRBD1; j_call: TRBJ1-2; cdr3_nt: TGTGCCATCAGTGAAGACAGGGACTATGGCTACACCTTC; cdr3_aa: CAISEDRDYGYTF
clone_size: NA; v_call: TRBV13; d_call: NA; j_call: TRBJ2-7; cdr3_nt: TGTGCCAGCAGCCCCGGGACCACCTACGAGCAGTACTTC; cdr3_aa: CASSPGTTYEQYF
clone_size: NA; v_call: TRBV2; d_call: NA; j_call: TRBJ2-1; cdr3_nt: TGTGCCAGCAGTCCCGGGCGGCACCCCCTGGATGAGCAGTTCTTC; cdr3_aa: CASSPGRHPLDEQFF
clone_size: NA; v_call: TRBV7-3; d_call: NA; j_call: TRBJ2-1; cdr3_nt: TGTGCCAGCAGCCCCCCTAGCGCGAGCTCCTACAATGAGCAGTTCTTC; cdr3_aa: CASSPPSASSYNEQFF
clone_size: NA; v_call: TRBV6-1; d_call: NA; j_call: TRBJ2-7; cdr3_nt: TGTGCCAGCAGTGAAGGTATTGCCTACGAGCAGTACTTC; cdr3_aa: CASSEGIAYEQYF
clone_size: NA; v_call: TRBV7-9; d_call: TRBD1; j_call: TRBJ1-3; cdr3_nt: TGTGCCAGCAGCCCCCGCCAGGGGGGTGGAAACACCATATATTTT; cdr3_aa: CASSPRQGGGNTIYF
clone_size: once; v_call: TRBV6-5; d_call: NA; j_call: TRBJ1-1; cdr3_nt: TGTGCCAGCAGTTACGCGGCAGCAAACACTGAAGCTTTCTTT; cdr3_aa: CASSYAAANTEAFF
clone_size: NA; v_call: TRBV21-1; d_call: NA; j_call: TRBJ2-7; cdr3_nt: NA; cdr3_aa: CASSKWAGGSSYEQYF